The entry that follows covers one TCR beta chain sequence. Antigen unknown. The data are from a study of cytomegalovirus exposure and HLA in healthy donors. Losses at the gene ends were 5 bases for V and 1 base for J; bases not matched to a gene: 6. From germline, CDR1 is MNHEY and CDR2 SMNVEV (reference sequence). The CDR3 is 15 amino acids. Regarding the study as a whole: The likely explanation for a cluster of highly shared sequence variants was sequencing artifact.

Researchers ran the PCR with 60 Vbeta and 13 Jbeta primers. Clones were sequenced by immunoSEQ multiplex PCR, and TCRdb holds only the in-frame ones, with some missing. The sample comprises under 130,000 clones, roughly 13% of which are singletons, and roughly 15% rests with the top ten. The chain carries TRBV27 and TRBJ2-3; 7 bases line up with TRBD1. What was sequenced was PBMCs. The source is a man aged 35-49 years in good health and CMV-seropositive. CDR3 sequence (DNA): TGTGCCAGCAGTCCCCCGGGACAGCGCACAGATACGCAGTATTTT. Translation: CASSPPGQRTDTQYF.